This T cell receptor (beta chain) was retrieved from a study of T cells in Graves' hyperthyroidism and ophthalmopathy. Study-wide findings and caveats: Patients with ophthalmopathy were separated from those with stable hyperthyroidism by a 13 V-J model. Clonotypes that were expanded in thyroid above 0.001 mostly appeared in blood too.

This clonotype was counted between two and nine times. Its antigen is still unknown. Per the germline V gene, CDR1 is MNHNS and CDR2 is SASEGT. CDR3 length equals 15 residues. V shed 8 bases and J shed 0 bases, with 11 bases lying between them. There were TCR beta CDR3 regions amplified from RNA transcripts. TCR CDR3 regions were first amplified by RT-PCR with HTBI primers. TCRdb analysed the multiplex PCR reads with MiXCR anew, one entry per CDR3 protein. The table includes about 200,000 distinct CDR3 sequences, around 20% detected once. The specimen was blood. The chain has TRBV6-1 and TRBJ1-6, with D possibly being TRBD1 (5 bases). The receptor was derived from a man in his forties with Graves' hyperthyroidism. CDR3 in DNA: TGTGCCAGCCGGGGGGGAGTCTCCTATAATTCACCCCTCCACTTT. This codes for CASRGGVSYNSPLHF.